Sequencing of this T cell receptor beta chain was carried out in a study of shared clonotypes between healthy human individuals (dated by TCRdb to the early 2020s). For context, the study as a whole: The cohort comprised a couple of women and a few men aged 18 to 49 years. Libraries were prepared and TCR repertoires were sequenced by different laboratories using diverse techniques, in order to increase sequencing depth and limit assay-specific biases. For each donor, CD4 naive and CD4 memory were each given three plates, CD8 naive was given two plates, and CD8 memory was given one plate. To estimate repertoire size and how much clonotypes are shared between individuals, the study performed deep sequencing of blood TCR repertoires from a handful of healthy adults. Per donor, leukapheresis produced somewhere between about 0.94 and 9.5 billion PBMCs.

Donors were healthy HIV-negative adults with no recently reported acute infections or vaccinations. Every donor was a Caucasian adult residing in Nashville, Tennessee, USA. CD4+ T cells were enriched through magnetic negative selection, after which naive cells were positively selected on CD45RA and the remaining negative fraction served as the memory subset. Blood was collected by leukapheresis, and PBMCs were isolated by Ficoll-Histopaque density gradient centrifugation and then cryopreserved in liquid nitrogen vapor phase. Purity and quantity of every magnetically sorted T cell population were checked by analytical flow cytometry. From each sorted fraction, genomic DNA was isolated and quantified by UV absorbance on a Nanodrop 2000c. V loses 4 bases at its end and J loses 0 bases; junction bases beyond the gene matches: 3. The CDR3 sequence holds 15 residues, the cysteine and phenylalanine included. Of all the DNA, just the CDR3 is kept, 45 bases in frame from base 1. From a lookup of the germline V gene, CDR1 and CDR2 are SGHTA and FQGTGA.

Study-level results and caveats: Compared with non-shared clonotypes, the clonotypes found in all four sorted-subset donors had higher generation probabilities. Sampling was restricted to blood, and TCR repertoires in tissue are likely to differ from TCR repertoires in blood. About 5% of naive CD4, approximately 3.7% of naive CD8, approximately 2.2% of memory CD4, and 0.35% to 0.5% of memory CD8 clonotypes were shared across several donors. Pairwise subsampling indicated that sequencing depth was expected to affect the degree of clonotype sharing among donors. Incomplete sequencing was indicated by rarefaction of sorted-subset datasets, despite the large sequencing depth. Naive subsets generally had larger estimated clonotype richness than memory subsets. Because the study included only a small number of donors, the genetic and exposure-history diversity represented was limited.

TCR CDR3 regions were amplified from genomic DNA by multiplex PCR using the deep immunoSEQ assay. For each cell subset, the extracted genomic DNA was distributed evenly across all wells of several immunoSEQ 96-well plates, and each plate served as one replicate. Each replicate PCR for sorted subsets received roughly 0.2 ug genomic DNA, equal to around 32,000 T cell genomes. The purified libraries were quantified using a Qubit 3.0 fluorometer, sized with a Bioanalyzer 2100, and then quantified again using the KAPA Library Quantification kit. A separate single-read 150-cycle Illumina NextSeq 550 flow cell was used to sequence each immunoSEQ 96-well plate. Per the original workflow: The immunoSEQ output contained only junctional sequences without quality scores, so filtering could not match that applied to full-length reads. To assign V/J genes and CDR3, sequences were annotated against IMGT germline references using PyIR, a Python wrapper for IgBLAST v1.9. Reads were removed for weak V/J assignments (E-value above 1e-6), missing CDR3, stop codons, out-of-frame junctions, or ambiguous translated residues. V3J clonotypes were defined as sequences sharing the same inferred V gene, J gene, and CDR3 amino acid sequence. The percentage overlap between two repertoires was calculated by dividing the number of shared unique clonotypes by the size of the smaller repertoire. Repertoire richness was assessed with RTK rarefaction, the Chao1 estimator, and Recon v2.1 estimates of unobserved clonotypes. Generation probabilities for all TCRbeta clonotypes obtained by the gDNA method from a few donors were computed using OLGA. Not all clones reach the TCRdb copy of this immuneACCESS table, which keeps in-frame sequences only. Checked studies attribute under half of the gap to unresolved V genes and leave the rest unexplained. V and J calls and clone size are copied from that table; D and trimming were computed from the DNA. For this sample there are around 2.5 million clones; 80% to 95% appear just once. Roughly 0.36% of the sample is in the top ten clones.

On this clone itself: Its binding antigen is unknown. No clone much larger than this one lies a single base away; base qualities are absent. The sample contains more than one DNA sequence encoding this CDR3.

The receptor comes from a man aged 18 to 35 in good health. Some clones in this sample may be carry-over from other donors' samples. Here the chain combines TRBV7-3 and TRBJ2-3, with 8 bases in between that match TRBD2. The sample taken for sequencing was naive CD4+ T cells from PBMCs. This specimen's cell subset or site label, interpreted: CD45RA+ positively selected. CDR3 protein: CASSSTSASTDTQYF. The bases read TGTGCCAGCAGCTCGACTAGCGCTAGCACAGATACGCAGTATTTT.